This T cell receptor beta chain was captured in a study of shared clonotypes between healthy human individuals. CD45RO-negative, CCR7-selected cells formed the naive CD8 fraction, which excluded terminally differentiated effector memory CD45RA+ cells. Donors, without exception, were Caucasian adults residing in Nashville, Tennessee. With regard to this clone: The antigen is undetermined.

Study-level results: Between four donors, naive CD4 clonotypes were shared at a level of around 5.2%. Donors were few, which limited the genetic and exposure-history diversity represented. Non-shared clonotypes showed lower generation probabilities than clonotypes common to all four donors.

CDR1 and CDR2 from the germline V gene are SGDLS and YYNGEE. V was clipped by 3 bases and J by 4 bases, with 16 bases between them. The CDR3 has 15 amino acids. Sequencing was performed with immunoSEQ multiplex PCR; in TCRdb, only in-frame clones are kept and a portion is missing. The table records about 820,000 clones, around 93% of them present only once. The sequence was obtained from a man younger than 45 in good health. Sequencing was carried out using naive CD8+ T cells sorted from blood. The chain recombines TRBV9 with TRBJ2-5; maybe TRBD2 (5 bases). CDR3 nucleotides: TGTGCCAGCAGCGCCCTCGAGGGCGGCAGAGAGACCCAGTACTTC. This codes for CASSALEGGRETQYF.